In its sample, the clone carrying this T cell receptor (beta chain) was seen many times. As it was prepared, the TCRbeta library received unique molecular identifiers. TCRdb itself ran the PCR reads through MiXCR, one entry per CDR3 protein. The sample includes about 610,000 distinct CDR3 sequences, about 10% of them seen just once. The record originates from a study of T-cell reconstitution after alpha-beta-depleted transplantation in children. The sample here was PBMCs from the stem cell graft donor, taken from the stem cell graft. This clonotype was sampled from a human donor who donated a stem cell graft to a child with acute myeloid leukemia.

CDR3 residues: CASSSDQRGGYTF. CDR3 sequence (DNA): TGTGCCAGCAGTTCAGATCAAAGGGGAGGCTACACCTTC. This chain links TRBV11-2 with TRBJ1-2, with a weak D call TRBD1 (5 bases). The CDR3 loop spans 13 amino acids. V lost 6 bases to trimming and J lost 8 bases, with 16 bases between them. Germline lookup yields CDR1 SGHAT and CDR2 FQNNGV.